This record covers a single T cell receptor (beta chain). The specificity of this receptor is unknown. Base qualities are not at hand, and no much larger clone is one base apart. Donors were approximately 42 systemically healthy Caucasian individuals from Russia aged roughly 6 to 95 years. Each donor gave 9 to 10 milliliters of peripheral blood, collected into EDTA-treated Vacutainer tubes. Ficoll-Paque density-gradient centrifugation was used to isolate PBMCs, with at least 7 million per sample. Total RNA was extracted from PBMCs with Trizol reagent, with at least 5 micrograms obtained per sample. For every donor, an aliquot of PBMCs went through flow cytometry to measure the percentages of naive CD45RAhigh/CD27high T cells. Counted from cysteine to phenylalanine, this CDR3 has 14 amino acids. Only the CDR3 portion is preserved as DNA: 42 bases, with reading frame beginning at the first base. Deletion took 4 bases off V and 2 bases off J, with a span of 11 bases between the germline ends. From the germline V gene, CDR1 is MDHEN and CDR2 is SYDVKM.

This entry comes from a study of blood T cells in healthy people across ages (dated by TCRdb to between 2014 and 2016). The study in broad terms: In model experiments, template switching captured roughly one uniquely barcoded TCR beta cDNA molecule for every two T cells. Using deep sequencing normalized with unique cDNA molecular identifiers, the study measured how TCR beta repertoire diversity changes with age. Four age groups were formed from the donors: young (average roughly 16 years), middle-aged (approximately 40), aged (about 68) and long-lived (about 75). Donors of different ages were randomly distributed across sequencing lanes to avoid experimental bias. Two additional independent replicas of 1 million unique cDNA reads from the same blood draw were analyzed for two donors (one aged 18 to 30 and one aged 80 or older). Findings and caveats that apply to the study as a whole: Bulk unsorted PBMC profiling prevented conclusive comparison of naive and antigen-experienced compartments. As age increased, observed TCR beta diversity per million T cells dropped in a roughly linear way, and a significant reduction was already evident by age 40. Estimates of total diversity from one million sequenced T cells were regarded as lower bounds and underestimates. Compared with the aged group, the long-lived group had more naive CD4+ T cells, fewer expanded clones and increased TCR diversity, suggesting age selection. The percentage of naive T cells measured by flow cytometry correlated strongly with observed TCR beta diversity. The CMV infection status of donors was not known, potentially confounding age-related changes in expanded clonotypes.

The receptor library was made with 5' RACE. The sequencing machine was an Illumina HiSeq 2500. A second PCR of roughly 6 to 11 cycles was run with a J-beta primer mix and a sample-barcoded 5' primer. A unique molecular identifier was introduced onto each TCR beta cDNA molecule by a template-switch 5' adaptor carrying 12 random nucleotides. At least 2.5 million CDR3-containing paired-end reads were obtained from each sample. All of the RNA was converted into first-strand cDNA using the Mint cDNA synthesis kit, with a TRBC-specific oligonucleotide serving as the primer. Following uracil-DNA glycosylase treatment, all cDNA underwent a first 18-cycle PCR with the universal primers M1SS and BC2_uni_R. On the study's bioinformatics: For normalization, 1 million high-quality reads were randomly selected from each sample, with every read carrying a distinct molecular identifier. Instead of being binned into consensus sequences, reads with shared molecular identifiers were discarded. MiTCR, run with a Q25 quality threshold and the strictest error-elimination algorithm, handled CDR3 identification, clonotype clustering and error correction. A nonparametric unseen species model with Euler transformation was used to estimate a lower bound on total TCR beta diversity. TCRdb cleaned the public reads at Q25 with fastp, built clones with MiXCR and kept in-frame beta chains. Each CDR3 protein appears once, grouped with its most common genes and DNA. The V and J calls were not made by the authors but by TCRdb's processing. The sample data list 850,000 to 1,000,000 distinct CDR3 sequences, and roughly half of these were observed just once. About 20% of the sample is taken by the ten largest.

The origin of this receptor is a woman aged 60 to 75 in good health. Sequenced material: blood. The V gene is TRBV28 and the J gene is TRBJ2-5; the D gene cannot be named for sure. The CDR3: CASSSRTPQETQYF. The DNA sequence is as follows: TGTGCCAGCAGTTCCCGAACACCACAAGAGACCCAGTACTTC.